These 9 T cell receptor beta chains share one sample of origin, sequenced in a study of blood T cell repertoires in COVID-19. TCRdb's table, derived via immunoSEQ multiplex PCR, lists solely in-frame clones and lacks some. Among approximately 200,000 clones listed, 80% to 90% were seen once. Sequencing input: PBMCs or T cells enriched from blood (not recorded which). These receptors all come from a man aged 40-49 years who had recovered from COVID-19.

J is TRBJ1-5 and V is TRBV6-1; no clear D gene. Germline V gene sequence: CDR1 MNHNS, CDR2 SASEGT. The CDR3 contains 15 residues. V was shortened by 2 bases and J by 0 bases, with 8 bases between the two germline ends. As DNA, the CDR3 is TGTGCCAGCAGTGAAAGAGGGAATAGCAATCAGCCCCAGCATTTT. Amino acid sequence: CASSERGNSNQPQHF.

The V call is TRBV29-1, the J call TRBJ1-1, with D possibly being TRBD1 (5 bases). V dropped 4 bases and J dropped 3 bases, with 15 bases sitting between them. The CDR3 covers 14 residues. The germline V gene encodes CDR1 SQVTM and CDR2 ANQGSEA. CDR3 sequence (DNA): TGCAGCGTTGTAGGGTGGGGCGGGGACACTGAAGCTTTCTTT. It is translated as CSVVGWGGDTEAFF. The whole variable domain, remainder taken from reference TRBV29-1 and TRBJ1-1, is SAVISQKPSRDICQRGTSLTIQCQVDSQVTMMFWYRQQPGQSLTLIATANQGSEATYESGFVIDKFPISRPNLTFSTLTVSNMSPEDSSIYLCSVVGWGGDTEAFFGQGTRLTVV.

The V call is TRBV5-1, the J call TRBJ2-3; 9 bases are a match to TRBD1. CDR1 is SGHRS and CDR2 is YFSETQ in the germline V gene. This CDR3 contains 14 residues. Trimming took 4 bases from V and 8 from J; bases not matched to a gene: 8. This chain's CDR3 is CASSLGTGSSTQYF. CDR3 in DNA: TGCGCCAGCAGCCTCGGGACAGGGAGCAGTACGCAGTATTTT.

The genes are TRBV30 and TRBJ2-3; 10 nucleotides match TRBD2. Germline V gene lookup returns CDR1 GTSNPN and CDR2 SVGIG (reference sequence). The CDR3 consists of 16 residues. J was trimmed by 6 bases and V by 0 bases; bases with no gene match: 9. For the CDR3, the DNA is TGTGCCTGGAGTGTAGGTCTAGCGGGAGAGAGGGATACGCAGTATTTT. Residues: CAWSVGLAGERDTQYF.

This clone has only a few counts. The chain uses TRBV3-1 (or the pseudogene TRBV3-2) and TRBJ1-4; TRBD1 matches at 10 bases. CDR3 length equals 18 residues. Germline V gene lookup returns CDR1 LGHDT and CDR2 YNNKEL (reference sequence). V was clipped by 0 bases and J by 6 bases; unmatched bases: 10. Here the CDR3 DNA reads TGTGCCAGCAGCCAAGATCCAAAAAGGACAGGGGGGTATGAAAAACTGTTTTTT. This gives the protein CASSQDPKRTGGYEKLFF.

The chain has TRBV5-6 and TRBJ2-3, with a weak D call TRBD2 (6 bases). The CDR3 loop spans 16 amino acids. Looked up from germline, CDR1 is SGHDT and CDR2 is YYEEEE. The V gene lost 0 bases and the J gene lost 3 bases, with 14 bases spanning the gap. As DNA, the CDR3 is TGTGCCAGCAGCTTGGTAGTCGGGGGAACTACAGATACGCAGTATTTT. As protein: CASSLVVGGTTDTQYF.

J is TRBJ1-5 and V is TRBV10-3; D ambiguous. Germline assignment: CDR1 ENHRY and CDR2 SYGVKD. The CDR3 is 14 amino acids. V was clipped by 6 bases and J by 6 bases, with 15 bases between them. The CDR3 nucleotides are TGTGCCATCAGCCCTACCGGCGGAGGTCAGCCCCAGCATTTT. As protein: CAISPTGGGQPQHF.

The rearrangement joins TRBV12-5 to TRBJ2-1; 10 bases are shared with TRBD1. This CDR3 region has 13 residues. Germline values: CDR1 LGHNT, CDR2 FRNRAP. Trimming at V came to 5 bases and at J to 9 bases, leaving 4 bases not matched to a gene. The CDR3 nucleotides read TGTGCTAGTGGTCTGACAGGGGGCCGTGAGCAGTTCTTC. Its protein is CASGLTGGREQFF.

This clone has only one observation. The chain joins TRBV18 to TRBJ2-3; 8 nucleotides align to TRBD2. The CDR3 is made up of 16 amino acids. V lost 0 bases, J lost 5 bases, and 7 bases stayed unmatched. Germline CDR1 reads KGHSH; CDR2 reads LQKENI. This chain's CDR3 is CASSPPSSGRRDTQYF. DNA for the CDR3: TGTGCCAGCTCACCACCGTCAAGCGGGAGACGAGATACGCAGTATTTT.